This T cell receptor (beta chain) was retrieved from a study of post-analysis software for immune sequencing data. The CDR3 covers 15 residues. Germline CDR1 MRHNA, CDR2 SNTAGT. The authors incorporated unique molecular identifiers into the TCR beta cDNA libraries. Each CDR3 protein is one row after TCRdb ran MiXCR on the PCR reads. The sample includes about 560,000 distinct CDR3 sequences, around 40% of them seen just once. Comments on this clonotype: The antigen remains undetermined. The junction differs from germline at one of its ends, possibly a read error.

Points from the study as a whole: About 5 TRBV segments occurring more often in patients than controls included TRBV5-6, TRBV5-1 and TRBV20-1.

The chain recombines TRBV6-4 with TRBJ2-3, with a possible D match to TRBD1 (5 bases). The TCR comes from a girl between 10 and 17 years old with multiple sclerosis. What was sequenced was blood. The CDR3 DNA reads as TGTGCCAGCAGTGGAGTATCAGGGCCCACAGGTACGCAGTATTTT. This gives the protein CASSGVSGPTGTQYF.